These 27 T cell receptor beta chains originate from one sample sequenced in a study of a mutant IDH1 vaccine in newly diagnosed glioma. Time point here: week 35, safety follow-up. Every single dose of the vaccine, 300 ug of mutant IDH1 20-mer peptide, came with topical imiquimod. The method was immunoSEQ multiplex PCR; TCRdb's version includes in-frame clones alone and lacks a portion of them. This sample has tens of thousands of clones, with roughly 80% found just once. Their specific antigens are unknown. The source was PBMCs, collected from a glioma patient whose treatment included an IDH1 peptide vaccine. These receptor sequences come from a woman aged 18-29 years with glioma.

This chain uses TRBV27 with TRBJ2-7; D not resolved. Germline loops: CDR1 MNHEY, CDR2 SMNVEV (reference sequence). The CDR3 loop spans 14 amino acids. With 2 bases removed from V and 6 bases from J, the gap between germline ends came to 14 bases. Here the CDR3 reads CASSLGPAPGEQYF. CDR3 coding DNA: TGTGCCAGCAGTTTAGGGCCGGCCCCCGGCGAGCAGTACTTC.

This chain connects TRBV7-2 to TRBJ2-2, with D perhaps TRBD2 (6 bases). V was shortened by 5 bases and J by 4 bases, with 11 bases between the two germline ends. The V gene's germline CDR1 is SGHTA and CDR2 FQGNSA. The CDR3 length is 14 residues. The CDR3 reads CASSLSGPTGELFF. The CDR3 nucleotides are TGTGCCAGCAGCCTTAGCGGACCCACCGGGGAGCTGTTTTTT.

The gene calls are TRBV9 and TRBJ1-1, with 8 bases matching TRBD1. The CDR3 length is 15 residues. In germline, CDR1 is SGDLS, CDR2 YYNGEE. After removal of 3 bases from V and 5 bases from J, the junction contained 9 bases not matched to a gene. The CDR3 bases are TGTGCCAGCAGCGCGGGACAGGATGTTTGGACTGAAGCTTTCTTT. Amino acids: CASSAGQDVWTEAFF.

The chain has TRBV6-5 and TRBJ2-5, with D possibly matching TRBD2 (6 bases). Germline V gene data show CDR1 as MNHEY and CDR2 as SVGAGI. This CDR3 contains 16 residues. Between the trimmed V and J ends, which lost 0 bases and 5 bases, there was a span of 16 bases. CDR3 sequence: CASSYSPIPGGETQYF. In nucleotides, the CDR3 is TGTGCCAGCAGTTACTCCCCGATCCCCGGAGGGGAGACCCAGTACTTC.

This sequence joins TRBV18 and TRBJ1-1; 9 bases align to TRBD1. Losses at the gene ends were 4 bases for V and 11 bases for J; bases not matched to a gene: 11. CDR1 and CDR2 (germline): KGHSH, LQKENI. This CDR3 has 14 amino acids. CDR3 DNA: TGTGCCAGCTCACAAGAAAACATACAGGGGGCTGCTTTCTTT. Its translation is CASSQENIQGAAFF. The whole variable domain, remainder taken from reference TRBV18 and TRBJ1-1, is NAGVMQNPRHLVRRRGQEARLRCSPMKGHSHVYWYRQLPEEGLKFMVYLQKENIIDESGMPKERFSAEFPKEGPSILRIQQVVRGDSAAYFCASSQENIQGAAFFGQGTRLTVV.

The chain joins TRBV25-1 to TRBJ1-6, with TRBD1 matching over 8 bases. This CDR3 is 13 amino acids long. From germline, CDR1 is MGHDK and CDR2 SYGVNS. V dropped 6 bases and J dropped 10; count of bases not matched to a gene: 5. The CDR3: CASRDRVGSPLHF. In nucleotides, the CDR3 is TGTGCCAGCAGGGACAGGGTCGGGTCACCCCTCCACTTT.

This chain joins TRBV10-3 and TRBJ2-1, with TRBD1 matching over 7 bases. Germline lookup yields CDR1 ENHRY and CDR2 SYGVKD. The CDR3 has 15 residues. V lost 5 bases to trimming and J lost 0 bases; unmatched junction nucleotides: 4. CDR3 coding DNA: TGTGCCATCAGTCCCCGGGACAGCTCCTACAATGAGCAGTTCTTC. Translation: CAISPRDSSYNEQFF.

The V call is TRBV18, the J call TRBJ2-1, with TRBD2 matching over 11 bases. The germline gives CDR1 KGHSH, CDR2 LQKENI. The CDR3 is made up of 16 amino acids. Germline trimming cut 6 bases from V and 7 bases from J; bases unmatched to any gene: 11. CDR3 sequence (DNA): TGTGCCAGCTCCCGAACACTAGCGGGAGAGGGTAATGAGCAGTTCTTC. Encoded protein: CASSRTLAGEGNEQFF.

This chain connects TRBV15 to TRBJ2-1; no firm D call. Germline lookup yields CDR1 LNHNV and CDR2 YYDKDF (reference sequence). This CDR3 is built from 14 residues. Trimming took off 1 base at V and 4 bases at J, with 8 bases between the two ends. As DNA, the CDR3 is TGTGCCACCAGCAGAGTTGATCCTTACAATGAGCAGTTCTTC. This translates into CATSRVDPYNEQFF.

The chain joins TRBV21-1 to TRBJ2-1; the DNA was not used to check the table's D call, TRBD2. TRBV21-1 is a listed pseudogene. The CDR3 runs 10 residues. The CDR3 spells CAALGGDRFF. Here the CDR3 DNA reads TGTGCCGCCCTCGGGGGGGACCGATTCTTC.

The chain joins TRBV7-9 to TRBJ2-7; D not resolved. The CDR3 is made up of 14 amino acids. The V gene's germline CDR1 is SEHNR and CDR2 FQNEAQ (reference sequence). Trimming removed 5 bases from V and 2 bases from J, with 13 bases in between. CDR3 sequence (DNA): TGTGCCAGCAGCCCTACGCCCGTAGCCTACGAGCAGTACTTC. It is translated as CASSPTPVAYEQYF.

The CDR3 spells CASSPPGQGRRAPTNEKLFF. The CDR3 DNA is TGTGCCAGCAGTCCCCCGGGACAGGGGAGAAGGGCCCCAACTAATGAAAAACTGTTTTTT. The rearrangement links TRBV28 to TRBJ1-4; 10 nucleotides line up with TRBD1. Germline V lookup: CDR1 MDHEN, CDR2 SYDVKM. The V segment lost 5 bases and the J segment 0 bases; nucleotides outside the gene matches: 15. CDR3 length: 20 residues. Variable domain in full (rest from reference TRBV28 and TRBJ1-4): DVKVTQSSRYLVKRTGEKVFLECVQDMDHENMFWYRQDPGLGLRLIYFSYDVKMKEKGDIPEGYSVSREKKERFSLILESASTNQTSMYLCASSPPGQGRRAPTNEKLFFGSGTQLSVL.

V usage is TRBV10-3 and J usage is TRBJ1-4; D gene unclear. The CDR3 runs 13 residues. Germline loops: CDR1 ENHRY, CDR2 SYGVKD. The V and J ends lost 4 bases and 4 bases respectively, with 7 bases between them. The CDR3 sequence: CAISGSSNEKLFF. CDR3 nucleotide sequence: TGTGCCATCAGTGGTAGCAGTAATGAAAAACTGTTTTTT.

This chain joins TRBV4-1 and TRBJ2-3; 9 nucleotides agree with TRBD2. This CDR3 comprises 14 residues. CDR1 MGHRA and CDR2 YSYEKL come from the germline V gene. With V trimmed by 1 base and J by 4 bases, 0 bases remained unmatched. CDR3 nucleotides: TGCGCCAGCAGCCAAGTAGCGGGAGCAGATACGCAGTATTTT. Its protein product is CASSQVAGADTQYF.

The rearrangement uses TRBV7-9 and TRBJ1-3, with 7 bases identical to TRBD1. This CDR3 contains 16 residues. The junction had 9 bases not matched to a gene; V was cut back by 3 bases and J by 4 bases. Per germline, CDR1 SEHNR and CDR2 FQNEAQ (reference sequence). The CDR3 DNA sequence: TGTGCCAGCAGCTTGGGGGTACAGGGGAGCGGAAACACCATATATTTT. Protein: CASSLGVQGSGNTIYF. Based on the CDR3 plus reference TRBV7-9 and TRBJ1-3, the full variable domain is DTGVSQNPRHKITKRGQNVTFRCDPISEHNRLYWYRQTLGQGPEFLTYFQNEAQLEKSRLLSDRFSAERPKGSFSTLEIQRTEQGDSAMYLCASSLGVQGSGNTIYFGEGSWLTVV.

The chain carries TRBV2 and TRBJ1-1, with a possible D match to TRBD1 (5 bases). The germline CDR1 and CDR2 sequences are SNHLY and FYNNEI. Trimming removed 3 bases at V and 5 bases at J, with 10 bases between. The CDR3 loop spans 13 amino acids. DNA for the CDR3: TGTGCCAGCAGTGACGGGGGGTGGACTGAAGCTTTCTTT. Its protein product is CASSDGGWTEAFF.

The genes are TRBV7-2 and TRBJ2-1; 8 bases align to TRBD1. J lost 2 bases, V lost 5 bases, and 2 bases had no gene match. The CDR3 is 14 residues long. Germline loops: CDR1 SGHTA, CDR2 FQGNSA. This CDR3 is CASSKTGAYNEQFF. In DNA form, the CDR3 reads TGTGCCAGCAGCAAGACAGGGGCCTACAATGAGCAGTTCTTC.

The chain is built from TRBV12-5 and TRBJ2-1, with 9 bases lining up with TRBD2. CDR1 is LGHNT, CDR2 FRNRAP, per germline. J gave up 2 bases and V 1 base, and 15 bases lay outside the gene matches. This CDR3 is 20 amino acids long. The CDR3 loop reads CASGLAYFSGGRYTYNEQFF. The CDR3 bases are TGTGCTAGTGGTTTGGCCTATTTTAGCGGGGGACGCTATACCTACAATGAGCAGTTCTTC.

The chain joins TRBV7-9 to TRBJ1-1; no clear D gene. The CDR3 consists of 14 residues. Germline V gives CDR1 SEHNR, CDR2 FQNEAQ (reference sequence). The ends were cut back, 1 base at V and 4 bases at J, with 10 bases in the middle. CDR3 coding DNA: TGTGCCAGCAGCTTAGTTGGGGAGGGCACTGAAGCTTTCTTT. It translates to CASSLVGEGTEAFF.

A single count supports this clone. The V gene is TRBV7-9, the J gene TRBJ2-7, with D perhaps matching TRBD1 or TRBD2 (6 bases each). V dropped 1 base and J dropped 3 bases, with 16 bases sitting between them. The CDR3 covers 16 residues. Germline CDR1 is SEHNR and CDR2 is FQNEAQ (reference sequence). The DNA of the CDR3 is TGTGCCAGCAGCTTAGTGGGGGGCGCGCTGGGCTACGAGCAGTACTTC. This translates into CASSLVGGALGYEQYF.

The rearrangement joins TRBV5-1 to TRBJ2-3; D is uncertain. CDR3 length: 15 residues. The V and J ends lost 1 base and 0 bases respectively, with 9 bases between them. Germline V gene sequence: CDR1 SGHRS, CDR2 YFSETQ. CDR3 region: CASSLFSGSTDTQYF. CDR3 nucleotides: TGCGCCAGCAGCTTGTTCTCAGGAAGCACAGATACGCAGTATTTT.

The count of this clone is one. This sequence joins TRBV28 and TRBJ1-4; D gene uncertain. The germline CDR1 and CDR2 sequences are MDHEN and SYDVKM. CDR3 length: 12 amino acids. Trimming pared 6 bases from V and 3 bases from J, leaving 5 bases between. In nucleotides, the CDR3 is TGTGCCAGCAGCCCTGCTAATGAAAAACTGTTTTTT. Translation gives CASSPANEKLFF.

The V call is TRBV4-1, the J call TRBJ2-7, with no clear D. This CDR3 is built from 14 residues. Deletions cut 2 bases from V and 4 bases from J, with 12 bases between. In germline, CDR1 is MGHRA, CDR2 YSYEKL. The CDR3 loop is CASSQPGRVYEQYF. CDR3 DNA sequence: TGCGCCAGCAGCCAACCGGGCCGAGTTTACGAGCAGTACTTC.

The V gene is TRBV6-5, the J gene TRBJ2-1; D is ambiguous. Trimming pared 0 bases from V and 7 bases from J, leaving 10 bases between. Germline V CDR1 and CDR2: MNHEY, SVGAGI. CDR3 size: 14 residues. CDR3 nucleotide sequence: TGTGCCAGCAGTTACTCTTCTGTGGGTAATGAGCAGTTCTTC. This sequence encodes CASSYSSVGNEQFF.

J is TRBJ2-7 and V is TRBV18; TRBD1 matches 9 bases. The V segment lost 0 bases and the J segment 6 bases; nucleotides outside the gene matches: 0. The CDR3 sequence is 13 residues long. Germline V CDR1 and CDR2: KGHSH, LQKENI. The CDR3 reads CASSPPTGGEQYF. The DNA for the CDR3 is TGTGCCAGCTCACCACCGACAGGGGGCGAGCAGTACTTC. Together with reference TRBV18 and TRBJ2-7, the CDR3 gives the full variable domain: NAGVMQNPRHLVRRRGQEARLRCSPMKGHSHVYWYRQLPEEGLKFMVYLQKENIIDESGMPKERFSAEFPKEGPSILRIQQVVRGDSAAYFCASSPPTGGEQYFGPGTRLTVT.

This sequence joins TRBV19 and TRBJ1-4; 9 positions agree with TRBD1. The CDR3 covers 13 residues. CDR1 LNHDA and CDR2 SQIVND come from the germline V gene (reference sequence). V trimming: 7 bases; J trimming: 6 bases; junction bases outside the gene matches: 3. The CDR3 bases are TGTGCCAGTAAACAGGGGGCCCATGAAAAACTGTTTTTT. Protein sequence: CASKQGAHEKLFF.

The gene calls are TRBV18 and TRBJ2-7; 7 bases are shared with TRBD1. Losses at the gene ends were 2 bases for V and 4 bases for J; bases not matched to a gene: 2. Germline loops: CDR1 KGHSH, CDR2 LQKENI. The CDR3 is 13 residues long. CDR3 DNA: TGTGCCAGCTCACCAGGGACAGAGTACGAGCAGTACTTC. It codes for CASSPGTEYEQYF.